A single sample is the source of the 27 T cell receptor beta chains below, sequenced in a study of vaccination and CD4 T cells after COVID-19. Sample treatment: approximately nine-day PBMC culture with coronavirus spike peptide pools or control peptides (ViraFEST assay). The Oncomine TCR Beta short-read assay was applied to DNA of cultured CD4+ T cells. Using its own MiXCR run on the PCR reads, TCRdb lists one record per CDR3 protein. This sample has about 13,000 distinct CDR3 sequences, with around 56% found just once. No antigen is known for these receptors. Sequenced material: cultured CD4+ T cells from blood, taken after SARS-CoV-2 vaccination. Receptors originate from a human donor with COVID-19.

The chain couples TRBV19 to TRBJ1-5, with a possible D match to TRBD1 (5 bases). CDR3 length: 14 amino acids. V was clipped by 5 bases and J by 6 bases, with 14 bases between them. CDR1 and CDR2 (germline): LNHDA, SQIVND (reference sequence). The CDR3 DNA follows: TGTGCCAGTAGTGGGAGGGGAGTAGGTCAGCCCCAGCATTTT. Its translation: CASSGRGVGQPQHF.

The chain carries TRBV30 and TRBJ1-5; D gene uncertain. This CDR3 comprises 15 residues. The germline V gene encodes CDR1 GTSNPN and CDR2 SVGIG (reference sequence). Trimming removed 0 bases from V and 0 bases from J, with 9 bases in between. DNA of the CDR3: TGTGCCTGGAGTGTACTGGGGATTAGCAATCAGCCCCAGCATTTT. It encodes CAWSVLGISNQPQHF.

The chain joins TRBV27 to TRBJ1-5, with TRBD1 matching 11 bases. The CDR3 consists of 16 residues. V lost 3 bases, J lost 2 bases, and 3 bases stayed unmatched. Germline lookup yields CDR1 MNHEY and CDR2 SMNVEV (reference sequence). The CDR3 DNA follows: TGTGCCAGCAGTTTGGGACAGGGGGTTCGCAATCAGCCCCAGCATTTT. This gives the protein CASSLGQGVRNQPQHF.

The CDR3 DNA is TGTGCCAGCAGTCGAACTAGCGGGGGGGCCATGGGCTACGAGCAGTACTTC. It yields the protein CASSRTSGGAMGYEQYF. The gene calls are TRBV6-1 and TRBJ2-7; 13 bases fit TRBD2. The CDR3 runs 17 residues. Germline CDR1 is MNHNS and CDR2 is SASEGT. J lost 3 bases, V lost 5 bases, and 10 bases had no gene match.

The chain employs TRBV5-4 and TRBJ2-1; 8 nucleotides match TRBD2. Trimming at V came to 5 bases and at J to 8 bases, leaving 6 bases not matched to a gene. The germline CDR1 and CDR2 sequences are SGHNT and YYREEE (reference sequence). This CDR3 region has 13 residues. The chain's CDR3 is CASRSLAGDEQFF. The CDR3 nucleotides are TGTGCCAGCAGGTCCCTAGCGGGCGATGAGCAGTTCTTC. Variable domain in full (rest from reference TRBV5-4 and TRBJ2-1): ETGVTQSPTHLIKTRGQQVTLRCSSQSGHNTVSWYQQALGQGPQFIFQYYREEENGRGNFPPRFSGLQFPNYSSELNVNALELDDSALYLCASRSLAGDEQFFGPGTRLTVL.

This chain connects TRBV7-2 to TRBJ2-7, with TRBD1 matching over 9 bases. CDR3 length: 15 amino acids. Per the germline V gene, CDR1 is SGHTA and CDR2 is FQGNSA. V was clipped by 5 bases and J by 4 bases; unmatched bases: 9. The CDR3 DNA reads as TGTGCCAGCAGCCCTAGGACAGGGGTAAGGTACGAGCAGTACTTC. The encoded protein is CASSPRTGVRYEQYF.

This clonotype was seen a few times. V usage is TRBV7-2 and J usage is TRBJ2-5; 10 bases agree with TRBD2. The CDR3 consists of 15 residues. Germline CDR1 is SGHTA and CDR2 is FQGNSA. Losses at the gene ends were 7 bases for V and 0 bases for J; bases not matched to a gene: 5. In nucleotides, the CDR3 is TGTGCCAGCAAACCTAGCGGGGGCCACCAAGAGACCCAGTACTTC. Amino acids: CASKPSGGHQETQYF.

V is TRBV28 and J is TRBJ1-2, with D hard to call. Germline CDR1 is MDHEN and CDR2 is SYDVKM. Deletions cut 8 bases from V and 0 bases from J, with 4 bases between. This CDR3 comprises 11 residues. The CDR3: CASAANYGYTF. Written as DNA, the CDR3 is TGTGCCAGCGCAGCTAACTATGGCTACACCTTC.

This clonotype was seen only once. The V call is TRBV15, the J call TRBJ1-2; 9 nucleotides agree with TRBD1. CDR3 length: 17 amino acids. The V and J ends lost 0 bases and 0 bases, in that order; junction bases with no gene match: 5. Germline CDR1 reads LNHNV; CDR2 reads YYDKDF (reference sequence). The CDR3 sequence is CATSRDGTGTSNYGYTF. The CDR3 DNA is TGTGCCACCAGCAGAGACGGGACAGGGACTTCTAACTATGGCTACACCTTC.

The chain recombines TRBV7-9 with TRBJ2-5; D remains ambiguous. The germline V gene has CDR1 SEHNR and CDR2 FQNEAQ (reference sequence). This CDR3 spans 15 amino acids. The V end was cut by 5 bases, the J end by 5 bases, with 18 bases between. DNA of the CDR3: TGTGCCAGCAGCCGACCGACTCCCTCCGTGGAGACCCAGTACTTC. It is translated as CASSRPTPSVETQYF.

This chain connects TRBV19 to TRBJ1-1; D uncertain. Trimming left V 4 bases short and J 8 bases short, with 20 bases between. The CDR3 runs 15 residues. In germline, CDR1 is LNHDA, CDR2 SQIVND (reference sequence). Here the CDR3 DNA reads TGTGCCAGTAGTACCCACCCGTCAGGACCTCGGGAAGCTTTCTTT. Amino acid sequence: CASSTHPSGPREAFF.

The chain employs TRBV11-2 and TRBJ1-2; D call uncertain. The CDR3 runs 12 residues. Germline assignment: CDR1 SGHAT and CDR2 FQNNGV. Trimming cost V 5 bases and J 2 bases, with 6 bases left between them. As DNA, the CDR3 is TGTGCCAGCAGCCAACAGAACTATGGCTACACCTTC. It encodes CASSQQNYGYTF.

Note on this clonotype: The junction does not match germline at one end; this may be a read error. The chain has TRBV7-7 and TRBJ2-1, with 9 bases fitting TRBD2. This CDR3 is built from 15 residues. CDR1 SSHAT and CDR2 FNYEAQ come from the germline V gene (reference sequence). CDR3 sequence reads: CASSLGAGGSNEQFF. The CDR3 DNA reads as TGTGCTAGCAGCTTAGGAGCGGGGGGAAGCAATGAGCAGTTCTTC.

V is TRBV10-3 and J is TRBJ2-5; TRBD1 matches 11 bases. The CDR3 has 12 amino acids. From germline, CDR1 is ENHRY and CDR2 SYGVKD. V gave up 11 bases and J gave up 3 bases; unmatched junction bases: 2. The CDR3 nucleotides are TGTGCCGCGGGACAGGGGGAAGAGACCCAGTACTTC. As protein: CAAGQGEETQYF.

With regard to this clonotype: One end of the junction varies from germline; a read error may be responsible. CDR3 coding DNA: TGTGCTAGCAGCTTCCGCGGGCGGGGCTATGGCTACACCTTC. Translating it yields CASSFRGRGYGYTF. The V gene is TRBV7-7, the J gene TRBJ1-2; D gene unclear. Germline assignment: CDR1 SSHAT and CDR2 FNYEAQ (reference sequence). This CDR3 has 14 amino acids.

This chain links TRBV11-2 with TRBJ2-6; D ambiguous. This CDR3 region has 16 residues. Germline CDR1 SGHAT, CDR2 FQNNGV. Trimming cost V 5 bases and J 0 bases, with 11 bases left between them. Here the CDR3 DNA reads TGTGCCAGCAGCCGAAGTCCAGGCTCTGGGGCCAACGTCCTGACTTTC. It is translated as CASSRSPGSGANVLTF.

The chain combines TRBV10-3 with TRBJ2-7; 7 nucleotides match TRBD1. V gave up 6 bases and J gave up 0 bases; unmatched junction bases: 5. Germline CDR1 reads ENHRY; CDR2 reads SYGVKD. CDR3 length: 14 amino acids. The CDR3 region is CAISNRDSSYEQYF. CDR3 bases: TGTGCCATCAGCAACAGGGACAGCTCCTACGAGCAGTACTTC.

The chain combines TRBV19 with TRBJ2-7; D is tentatively TRBD1 or TRBD2 (6 bases each). V shed 5 bases and J shed 3 bases, with 14 bases lying between them. Germline CDR1 reads LNHDA; CDR2 reads SQIVND (reference sequence). The CDR3 contains 14 residues. The CDR3 is CASSPEGVLYEQYF. CDR3 DNA: TGTGCCAGTAGTCCGGAGGGGGTACTCTACGAGCAGTACTTC.

This clonotype was seen a handful of times. This chain links TRBV6-1 with TRBJ1-5; D uncertain. This CDR3 region has 14 residues. Germline loops: CDR1 MNHNS, CDR2 SASEGT. Trimming removed 11 bases at V and 0 bases at J, with 14 bases between. CDR3 nucleotide sequence: TGTGCCTGTGAGGTGGCGGGTAGCAATCAGCCCCAGCATTTT. Protein sequence: CACEVAGSNQPQHF.

The CDR3: CASGPGDRPNYGYTF. The DNA for the CDR3 is TGTGCTAGTGGTCCCGGGGACAGACCTAACTATGGCTACACCTTC. The chain employs TRBV12-5 and TRBJ1-2; 7 bases agree with TRBD1. In germline, CDR1 is LGHNT, CDR2 FRNRAP. The CDR3 consists of 15 residues. V gave up 5 bases and J gave up 0 bases; unmatched junction bases: 6.

This rearrangement joins TRBV7-9 to TRBJ2-7; D unresolved. V gave up 1 base and J gave up 6 bases, with 10 bases separating them. The CDR3 sequence is 13 residues long. Per the germline V gene, CDR1 is SEHNR and CDR2 is FQNEAQ (reference sequence). Here the CDR3 reads CASSLGSVAEQYF. The CDR3 coding sequence is TGTGCCAGCAGCTTAGGGAGCGTGGCCGAGCAGTACTTC. Supplemented by reference TRBV7-9 and TRBJ2-7, the full variable domain reads DTGVSQNPRHKITKRGQNVTFRCDPISEHNRLYWYRQTLGQGPEFLTYFQNEAQLEKSRLLSDRFSAERPKGSFSTLEIQRTEQGDSAMYLCASSLGSVAEQYFGPGTRLTVT.

V and J are TRBV6-5 and TRBJ1-6; a possible D gene is TRBD1 (6 bases). Deletions cut 3 bases from V and 7 bases from J, with 13 bases between. This CDR3 spans 15 amino acids. Germline CDR1 MNHEY, CDR2 SVGAGI. The CDR3 here is CASSYSTTGNSPLHF. The CDR3 DNA reads as TGTGCCAGCAGTTATTCTACAACAGGGAATTCACCCCTCCACTTT.

The chain links TRBV30 to TRBJ1-1; no clear D gene. The V end was cut by 8 bases, the J end by 0 bases, with 13 bases between. The CDR3 spans 13 residues. Germline loops: CDR1 GTSNPN, CDR2 SVGIG (reference sequence). CDR3 region: CARTIGLNTEAFF. The CDR3 nucleotides read TGTGCCCGCACGATAGGGTTGAACACTGAAGCTTTCTTT.

The V call is TRBV20-1, the J call TRBJ1-6; D is possibly TRBD1 (5 bases). V gave up 4 bases and J gave up 4 bases, with 17 bases separating them. This CDR3 is 16 amino acids long. Germline CDR1 reads DFQATT; CDR2 reads SNEGSKA (reference sequence). The CDR3 bases are TGCAGTGCTACCCCGGGACTCCGGGCGTATAATTCACCCCTCCACTTT. Encoded protein: CSATPGLRAYNSPLHF.

This chain uses TRBV20-1 with TRBJ2-7; D assignment may be TRBD1 or TRBD2 (5 bases each). This CDR3 spans 14 amino acids. Trimming pared 0 bases from V and 0 bases from J, leaving 9 bases between. Germline loops: CDR1 DFQATT, CDR2 SNEGSKA (reference sequence). CDR3 sequence: CSAREGVSSYEQYF. The DNA for the CDR3 is TGCAGTGCTAGAGAGGGGGTTAGCTCCTACGAGCAGTACTTC.

The rearrangement links TRBV28 to TRBJ1-2; tentatively, D is TRBD1 (5 bases). The CDR3 is 12 residues long. The V gene's germline CDR1 is MDHEN and CDR2 SYDVKM. The V gene lost 7 bases and the J gene lost 4 bases, with 10 bases spanning the gap. The CDR3 bases are TGTGCCAGCATTCGGCAGGGCTATGGCTACACCTTC. This sequence encodes CASIRQGYGYTF.

In this sample, this clonotype is large. This chain connects TRBV7-2 to TRBJ1-2, with 10 bases identical to TRBD1. The trim removed 5 bases at V and 4 bases at J, leaving 7 bases unmatched. Germline loops: CDR1 SGHTA, CDR2 FQGNSA. This CDR3 has 15 amino acids. CDR3 nucleotides: TGTGCCAGCAGCGTGACAGGGGGCCAACGCTATGGCTACACCTTC. Translated: CASSVTGGQRYGYTF.